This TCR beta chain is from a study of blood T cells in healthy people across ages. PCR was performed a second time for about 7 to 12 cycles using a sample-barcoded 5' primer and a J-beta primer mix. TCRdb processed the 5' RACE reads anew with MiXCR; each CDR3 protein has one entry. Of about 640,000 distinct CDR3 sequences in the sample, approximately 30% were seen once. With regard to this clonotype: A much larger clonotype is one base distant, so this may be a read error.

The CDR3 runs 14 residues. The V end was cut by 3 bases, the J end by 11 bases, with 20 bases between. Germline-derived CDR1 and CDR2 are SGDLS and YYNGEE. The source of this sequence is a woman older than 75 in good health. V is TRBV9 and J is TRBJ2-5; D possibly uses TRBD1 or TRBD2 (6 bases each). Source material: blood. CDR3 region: CASSGSGQYNEQYF. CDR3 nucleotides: TGTGCCAGCAGCGGTAGCGGACAGTACAATGAGCAGTACTTC.